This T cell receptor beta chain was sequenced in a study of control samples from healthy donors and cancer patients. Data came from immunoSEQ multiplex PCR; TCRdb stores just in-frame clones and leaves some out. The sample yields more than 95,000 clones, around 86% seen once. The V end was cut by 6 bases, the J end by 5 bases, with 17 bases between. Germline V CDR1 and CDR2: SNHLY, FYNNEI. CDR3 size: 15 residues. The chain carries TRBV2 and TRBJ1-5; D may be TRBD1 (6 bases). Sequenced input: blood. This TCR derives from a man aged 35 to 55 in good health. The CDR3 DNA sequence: TGTGCCAGCAGCGGTGCAGGGGCGCTCTATCAGCCCCAGCATTTT. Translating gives CASSGAGALYQPQHF.